Described below is a single T cell receptor beta chain sequence and its context. Its binding antigen is unknown. Base qualities are not provided; no much larger clone lies one nucleotide away. The record originates from a study of blood T cells in healthy people across ages (dated by TCRdb to about 2015). About the full investigation: Template switching captured roughly one uniquely barcoded TCR beta cDNA molecule per two T cells in model experiments. Four age groups were formed from the donors: young (average approximately 15 years), middle-aged (approximately 42), aged (over 55) and long-lived (around 80). Donors of different ages were randomly distributed across sequencing lanes to avoid experimental bias. Age-related changes in TCR beta repertoire diversity were measured in the study by deep sequencing normalized with unique cDNA molecular identifiers. The study analyzed two additional independent replicas of 1 million unique cDNA reads from the same blood draw for two donors, one aged 18 to 30 and one aged 80 or older. Summary of the overall study and its limitations: The CMV infection status of donors was not known, potentially confounding age-related changes in expanded clonotypes. The long-lived group showed more naive CD4+ T cells, fewer expanded clones and increased TCR diversity than the aged group, suggesting age selection. As age increased, observed TCR beta diversity per million T cells dropped in a roughly linear way, and a significant reduction was already evident by age about 40. Conclusive comparison of naive and antigen-experienced compartments was prevented by the profiling of bulk unsorted PBMCs. There was a strong correlation between observed TCR beta diversity and the percentage of naive T cells measured by flow cytometry. Estimates of total diversity based on one million sequenced T cells were regarded as lower bounds and as underestimates.

Systemically healthy Caucasian individuals from Russia, 35 to 50 in total and aged about 6 to 100 years, were included as donors. Around 10 milliliters of peripheral blood were drawn from each donor into EDTA-treated Vacutainer tubes. Ficoll-Paque density-gradient centrifugation was used to isolate PBMCs, with at least 6.5 million per sample. Trizol reagent was used to extract total RNA from PBMCs, with at least 6 micrograms per sample. For every donor, an aliquot of PBMCs went through flow cytometry to measure the percentages of naive CD45RAhigh/CD27high T cells. The germline V gene yields SQVTM for CDR1 and ANQGSEA for CDR2. From the cysteine up to the phenylalanine, the CDR3 has a length of 13 residues. Here the CDR3 DNA is all that survives: 39 bases in frame from base 1. V is cut by 0 bases and J by 10 bases, and the space between the germline ends is 14 bases. Libraries were constructed by 5' RACE. TCRdb shows the sequencer as Illumina HiSeq 2500. A second roughly 6 to 12 cycle PCR used a sample-barcoded 5' primer and a J-beta primer mix. A template-switch 5' adaptor carrying 12 random nucleotides introduced a unique molecular identifier onto each TCR beta cDNA molecule. At least 2.5 million CDR3-containing paired-end reads were obtained from each sample. All of the RNA was converted into first-strand cDNA using the Mint cDNA synthesis kit, with a TRBC-specific oligonucleotide serving as the primer. Following uracil-DNA glycosylase treatment, all cDNA underwent a first 18-cycle PCR with the universal primers M1SS and BC2_uni_R. The authors' pipeline ran thus. Each sample was normalized by randomly selecting 1 million high-quality reads, each carrying a distinct molecular identifier. Instead of being binned into consensus sequences, reads that shared molecular identifiers were thrown out. MiTCR, set to a Q25 quality threshold and the strictest error-elimination algorithm, was used for CDR3 identification, clonotype clustering and error correction. Lower-bound total TCR beta diversity was estimated with a nonparametric unseen species model using Euler transformation. In-frame beta chains were kept once TCRdb had trimmed the public reads at Q25 with fastp and called clones with MiXCR. Rows with one shared CDR3 protein collapse into an entry with the most common genes and DNA. The V and J calls follow TCRdb's processing rather than the paper's. This sample comprises hundreds of thousands of distinct CDR3 sequences, 25% to 30% of them detected only once. The ten most abundant clones make up approximately 15% of the sample.

Material for sequencing was blood. The TCR originated in a woman at least 80 years old in good health. This chain is built from TRBV29-1 and TRBJ2-3; possibly the D gene is TRBD1, per 6 matching bases. The CDR3 here reads CSVEDQGNFAQYF. The DNA sequence follows: TGCAGCGTTGAAGATCAGGGGAACTTCGCGCAGTATTTT.